Described below is a single T cell receptor (beta chain) sequence and its context. What it binds is not known. Repertoires were generated with immunoSEQ multiplex PCR, while TCRdb's copy carries only in-frame clones and drops some. In the table there are about 150,000 clones, around 85% of which are singletons. This sample is drawn from a study of T cell responses to AZD1222 COVID-19 vaccine. Points from the study as a whole: Donors were chiefly white British, with a greater number of females, and clonal diversity was perhaps underestimated.

The receptor was isolated from an adult in good health. Sample: peripheral blood, taken on day 0 of AZD1222 vaccination.

The DNA of the CDR3 is TGTGCAAGTCGCTTAGCGCGACAGTTAAAGGTTCAGCCCCAGCATTTT. This encodes CASRLARQLKVQPQHF. V gene TRBV12-2 combines with J gene TRBJ1-5; TRBD1 was called by the table and not checked on the DNA. TRBV12-2 is marked as a pseudogene. The CDR3 runs to 16 residues.